This TCR beta chain was obtained from a study of blood T cell repertoires in COVID-19. At the level of the study: The United States, Italy and Spain supplied acute and convalescent COVID-19 samples. Sample material is recorded as cDNA or gDNA derived from T cells, B-cell-depleted T cells, or PBMCs.

There are 15 residues in the CDR3. The V gene lost 4 bases and the J gene lost 2 bases, with 12 bases spanning the gap. Germline V lookup: CDR1 SGHRS, CDR2 YFSETQ. Using immunoSEQ multiplex PCR, the repertoire was profiled, and TCRdb retains in-frame clones only, with some absent. The sample comprises more than 55,000 clones, around 90% of which are singletons, and roughly 15% rests with the top ten. This TCR was sampled from a man older than 75 with acute or convalescent COVID-19. Sample: peripheral blood. J is TRBJ2-2 and V is TRBV5-1, with D perhaps matching TRBD1 (6 bases). The CDR3 region is CASSPHGTNTGELFF. CDR3 bases: TGCGCCAGCAGCCCCCACGGGACAAACACCGGGGAGCTGTTTTTT. Together with reference TRBV5-1 and TRBJ2-2, the CDR3 gives the full variable domain: KAGVTQTPRYLIKTRGQQVTLSCSPISGHRSVSWYQQTPGQGLQFLFEYFSETQRNKGNFPGRFSGRQFSNSRSEMNVSTLELGDSALYLCASSPHGTNTGELFFGEGSRLTVL.